Detailed here is one TCR beta chain. Ten or more counts support this clonotype. What this receptor recognizes is not known. Base qualities are not provided; no much larger clone lies one nucleotide away. This specimen comes from a study of T cells after yellow fever vaccination (dated by TCRdb to between 2019 and 2020). In terms of the full investigation: Libraries from fractions with low cell numbers were prepared with the SMART-Seq v4 Ultra Low Input RNA kit. Two healthy male donors, one aged 18 to 29 and one aged 30 to 40 years, made up the cohort. Bulk TCR alpha and beta repertoires were sequenced longitudinally to track T-cell clones before and after primary and booster YFV17D yellow fever vaccination. Bulk PBMC replicates and cell subsets were isolated from blood drawn at multiple timepoints before and after both primary and secondary immunization.

The CDR3 starts with the cysteine, ends with the phenylalanine, and has 17 residues. Only the CDR3 region is kept as DNA, spanning 51 bases read in frame from base 1. The junction shows trimming of 2 bases on V and 5 bases on J, and the gene matches do not reach 12 bases of it. From a lookup of the germline V gene (reference sequence), CDR1 and CDR2 are LNHNV and YYDKDF. The treatment or condition label here, explained by the study, means: live attenuated yellow fever vaccine strain. At each blood-draw timepoint, two biological replicates of bulk PBMCs were obtained. PBMCs were isolated from peripheral blood using a standard Ficoll-Paque protocol. RNA was extracted with TriZol from bulk PBMCs, CD4 and CD8 fractions, and dextramer-positive and dextramer-negative fractions. The sequencing machine was an Illumina NovaSeq 6000. Synthesis of TCR cDNA relied on 5'RACE template switching, a step that introduced a universal primer site along with unique molecular identifiers. Priming of cDNA synthesis was performed from both the TCR alpha and TCR beta constant segments. Two PCR steps were used to amplify libraries, with sample barcodes and sequencing adapters being added in the second step. Libraries were sequenced on Illumina HiSeq 2500 (2x100 bp) or NovaSeq (2x150 bp). The original methods were these. MIGEC handled demultiplexing of reads and collapsing into UMI consensus sequences, while MiXCR performed V(D)J alignment. Using edgeR on replicate PBMC samples, clonotypes were called vaccine-responding if FDR was below 0.01 and the log2 fold change was above 5 up to day 15. CD4 or CD8 identity was assigned to each bulk clonotype according to whether the clonotype was present at higher abundance in the sequenced CD4 repertoire or the sequenced CD8 repertoire. TCRdb reworked the public reads: Q25 trimming with fastp, MiXCR clone assembly, productive beta chains retained. Rows are unified per CDR3 protein, each entry keeping the most common DNA and genes. The V and J calls were not made by the authors but by TCRdb's processing. The sample yields more than 300,000 distinct CDR3 sequences; around 4.5% were counted once. Of the sample, less than 20% is held by the ten largest clones.

Points the paper makes about the study in general: Because only two donors were included in the study, the extent to which the findings can be generalized is limited. After the booster, most clones that had expanded after primary vaccination were detected again (around 96% of CD4 and more than 85% of CD8), suggesting broad maintenance of memory. The secondary T-cell response was found to be weaker but faster than the primary response, with a peak reached on day 5 rather than on day 15. FACS-sorted repertoires could contain abundant contaminating clonotypes from the bulk population, so computational filtering was required. A small share of clonotypes occurred in both CD4 and CD8 compartments, likely arising from convergent recombination.

Sequencing used PBMCs, obtained 15 days after the yellow fever booster vaccination. This chain is built from TRBV15 and TRBJ2-3; TRBD1 lines up with 8 middle nucleotides. The origin of this receptor is a man in his late teens or twenties who received the YFV17D yellow fever vaccine. The nucleotides read TGTGCCACCAGCAGATCCCGGGCAGGGGGCGCGATAGATACGCAGTATTTT. Translated, this gives CATSRSRAGGAIDTQYF.